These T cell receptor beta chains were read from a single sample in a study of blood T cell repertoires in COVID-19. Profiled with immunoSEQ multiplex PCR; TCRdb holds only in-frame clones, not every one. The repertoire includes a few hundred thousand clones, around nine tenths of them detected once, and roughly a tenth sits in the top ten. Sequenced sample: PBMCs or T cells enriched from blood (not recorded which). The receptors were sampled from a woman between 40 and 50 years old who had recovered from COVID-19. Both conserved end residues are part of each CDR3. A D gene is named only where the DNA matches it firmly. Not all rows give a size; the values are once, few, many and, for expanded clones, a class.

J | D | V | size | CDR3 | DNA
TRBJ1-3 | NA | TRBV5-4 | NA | CASSTNRLGNTIYF | TGTGCCAGCAGTACTAACAGGCTCGGAAACACCATATATTTT
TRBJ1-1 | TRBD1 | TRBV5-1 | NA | CASSLWQGAEAFF | TGCGCCAGCAGCTTGTGGCAGGGGGCTGAAGCTTTCTTT
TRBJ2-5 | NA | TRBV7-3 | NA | CASSVAPEGAQYF | TGTGCCAGCAGCGTCGCCCCCGAAGGGGCCCAGTACTTC
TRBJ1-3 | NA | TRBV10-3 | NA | CAISEPRSGNTIYF | TGTGCCATCAGTGAGCCCCGTTCGGGAAACACCATATATTTT
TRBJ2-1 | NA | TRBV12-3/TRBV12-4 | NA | CASSPGLSQFF | TGTGCCAGCAGTCCCGGACTGTCTCAGTTCTTC
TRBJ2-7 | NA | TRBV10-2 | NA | CASSEGRLNEQYF | TGCGCCAGCAGTGAGGGCAGATTGAACGAGCAGTACTTC
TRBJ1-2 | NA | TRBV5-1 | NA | CASSGRTRDGYTF | TGCGCCAGCAGCGGTCGGACAAGGGATGGCTACACCTTC
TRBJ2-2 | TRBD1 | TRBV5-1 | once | CASSLGTGIGELFF | TGCGCCAGCAGCTTGGGGACAGGGATCGGGGAGCTGTTTTTT
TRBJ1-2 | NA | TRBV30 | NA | CAWSEQGYGYTF | TGTGCCTGGAGTGAACAGGGCTATGGCTACACCTTC
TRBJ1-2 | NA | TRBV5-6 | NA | CASSLRQGYTF | TGTGCCAGCAGCCTGCGGCAAGGCTACACCTTC
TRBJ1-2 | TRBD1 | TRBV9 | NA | CASSVETGSPFGGYTF | TGTGCCAGCAGCGTTGAGACAGGGTCCCCGTTCGGTGGCTACACCTTC
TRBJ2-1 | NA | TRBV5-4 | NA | CASSLVGGPYNEQFF | TGTGCCAGCAGCTTGGTCGGCGGCCCTTACAATGAGCAGTTCTTC
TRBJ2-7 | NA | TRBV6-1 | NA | CASSVLFSGFDDEQYF | TGTGCCAGCAGTGTCCTCTTTAGCGGATTCGACGACGAGCAGTACTTC
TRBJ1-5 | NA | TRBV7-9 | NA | CASSPLEGPQHF | TGTGCCAGCAGCCCCCTTGAGGGGCCCCAGCATTTT
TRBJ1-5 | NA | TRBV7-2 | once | CASSSSQGDNQPQHF | TGTGCCAGCAGCTCGTCCCAGGGCGACAATCAGCCCCAGCATTTT
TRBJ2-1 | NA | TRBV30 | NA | CAWSPTVEQFF | TGTGCCTGGAGTCCTACCGTTGAGCAGTTCTTC
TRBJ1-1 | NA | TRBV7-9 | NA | CASSQWGRDTEAFF | TGTGCCAGCAGCCAGTGGGGGCGCGACACTGAAGCTTTCTTT
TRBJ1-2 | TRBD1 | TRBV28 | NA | CASSLWGQGDLGYTF | TGTGCCAGCAGTTTATGGGGACAGGGGGATTTGGGCTACACCTTC
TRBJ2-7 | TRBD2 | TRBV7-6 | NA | CASSLALAGGASYEQYF | TGTGCCAGCAGCTTAGCACTAGCGGGAGGCGCATCCTACGAGCAGTACTTC
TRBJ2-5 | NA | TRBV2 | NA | CASSEGGETQYF | TGTGCCAGCAGTGAAGGCGGAGAGACCCAGTACTTC
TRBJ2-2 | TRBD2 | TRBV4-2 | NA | CASSLSREAGDTGELFF | TGTGCCAGCAGCCTCTCCCGGGAAGCGGGAGACACCGGGGAGCTGTTTTTT
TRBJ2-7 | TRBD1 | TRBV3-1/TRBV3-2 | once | CASSQGQVTYEQYF | TGTGCCAGCAGCCAGGGACAGGTTACCTACGAGCAGTACTTC
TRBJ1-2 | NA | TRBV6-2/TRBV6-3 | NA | CASSLDRNYGYTF | TGTGCCAGCAGCCTTGACAGGAACTATGGCTACACCTTC
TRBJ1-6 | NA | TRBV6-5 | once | CASTYGGGNSPLHF | TGTGCCAGCACCTACGGGGGGGGTAATTCACCCCTCCACTTT
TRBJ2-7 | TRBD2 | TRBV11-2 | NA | CASSLGRGGPSYEQYF | TGTGCCAGCAGCTTAGGGCGGGGGGGCCCCTCCTACGAGCAGTACTTC